The next 3 T cell receptor beta chains were all read from a single sample in a study of CD8+CD57+ T cells in acquired aplastic anemia. Template material for TCR beta VDJ and CDR3 profiling consisted of genomic DNA. TCRdb used MiXCR to reprocess the reads, holding one entry per CDR3 protein. This table holds hundreds of thousands of distinct CDR3 sequences, about a third found once. Those patients picked for sequencing had displayed CD8+CD57+ cell expansion on flow cytometry. Sequencing was carried out using sorted CD4+, CD8+, or CD8+CD57+ T cells (not recorded which) from PBMCs. The receptors were gathered from a human donor with aplastic anemia.

This clonotype was detected once. This chain links TRBV20-1 with TRBJ1-2, with 7 positions matching TRBD1. The CDR3 runs 14 residues. Germline CDR1 reads DFQATT; CDR2 reads SNEGSKA (reference sequence). With 4 bases clipped from V and 2 bases from J, the junction kept 7 bases outside the gene matches. CDR3 sequence reads: CSANSQGPNYGYTF. In DNA, the CDR3 is TGCAGTGCTAACTCACAGGGGCCAAACTATGGCTACACCTTC.

This clonotype was detected ten times or more. The rearrangement uses TRBV6-1 and TRBJ1-2, with D possibly TRBD1 on 5 matching bases. The germline CDR1 and CDR2 sequences are MNHNS and SASEGT. The CDR3 sequence is 14 residues long. V was trimmed by 6 bases and J by 7 bases, leaving 18 bases between them. The CDR3 nucleotides are TGTGCCAGCAGAAACATAGAGACAGTCTCTGGCTACACCTTC. Its translation: CASRNIETVSGYTF.

Many counts were recorded for this clonotype. This sequence joins TRBV6-5 and TRBJ1-2; no clear D gene. There are 14 residues in the CDR3. Trimming removed 4 bases from V and 8 bases from J, with 17 bases in between. Germline-derived CDR1 and CDR2 are MNHEY and SVGAGI. The CDR3 spells CASSLTGTSGGYTF. DNA of the CDR3: TGTGCCAGCAGTTTAACCGGTACGTCGGGCGGCTACACCTTC.